Listed below are T cell receptor beta chains from one sample, sequenced in a study of response to subunit inactivated influenza vaccine. MiXCR was run by TCRdb on the RT-PCR reads, yielding one entry per CDR3 protein. Here the sample spans 150,000 to 200,000 distinct CDR3 sequences, approximately 12% being singletons. The same specimen was also included in a second study, on T cells expressing NK-cell markers.

This specimen was CD8+ T cells sorted from PBMCs, taken about 11 days after vaccination. The source of these receptors is a man aged 45-60 years who received an inactivated influenza vaccine. Both conserved end residues are part of each CDR3. A D gene is named only where the DNA matches it firmly. Rows give clone size only sometimes, using once, few, many, or a class for an expanded clone.

V gene	clone size	D gene	J gene	CDR3 DNA	CDR3 protein
TRBV29-1	.	.	TRBJ2-5	TGCAGCGTAGAAAGACAAGAGACCCAGTACTTC	CSVERQETQYF
TRBV7-2	.	.	TRBJ2-5	TGTGCCAGCAGCTTACGGTTGCTCCTCCCCCAAGAGACCCAGTACTTC	CASSLRLLLPQETQYF
TRBV7-9	.	TRBD2	TRBJ2-4	TGTGCCAGCAGCTTAAACCCCCAGCGGGAGTTATACTTC	CASSLNPQRELYF
TRBV6-5	.	TRBD2	TRBJ2-7	TGTGCCAGCAGTTATCCGGGAGGGAAAGGCGAGCAGTACTTC	CASSYPGGKGEQYF
TRBV6-5	.	.	TRBJ2-7	TGTGCCAGCAGTTACTCGATACTCCACGAGCAGTACTTC	CASSYSILHEQYF
TRBV10-3	many	TRBD2	TRBJ2-3	TGTGCCATCAGTGAGTCAGGGAGCGGGGGAAGCACAGATACGCAGTATTTT	CAISESGSGGSTDTQYF
TRBV5-5	few	TRBD1	TRBJ2-7	TGTGCCAGCAGCCTGGGGACAGGGAGATTCACCGAGCAGTACTTC	CASSLGTGRFTEQYF
TRBV24-1	.	.	TRBJ2-3	TGTGCCACCAGTGATACGGACAGCCCACTCACAGATACGCAGTATTTT	CATSDTDSPLTDTQYF
TRBV9	few	.	TRBJ2-7	TGTGCCAGCAGCGCGCCACGGGCCCCCTACGAGCAGTACTTC	CASSAPRAPYEQYF
TRBV5-6	few	.	TRBJ1-6	TGTGCCAGCAGCTCCCCACGCCACAGTAATTCACCCCTCCACTTT	CASSSPRHSNSPLHF
TRBV11-2	many	TRBD2	TRBJ2-4	TGTGCCAGCAGCATCCATTATAGCGGGAGTCAGGGGGGGGCCAAAAACATTCAGTACTTC	CASSIHYSGSQGGAKNIQYF
TRBV12-3/TRBV12-4	many	TRBD2	TRBJ2-7	TGTGCCAGCAGTTCCTCACTAGCGGAGTATGGTCCCTCCTACGAGCAGTACTTC	CASSSSLAEYGPSYEQYF
TRBV20-1	few	TRBD1	TRBJ2-7	TGCAGTGCTAGAGATGTCACAGGGGTTAACTACGAGCAGTACTTC	CSARDVTGVNYEQYF
TRBV20-1	few	.	TRBJ2-3	TGCAGTGCTAGTAACGGCCACACAGATACGCAGTATTTT	CSASNGHTDTQYF
TRBV28	.	.	TRBJ1-2	TGTGCCAGCAGTCAACTCGAGCGGGTCTATGGCTACACCTTC	CASSQLERVYGYTF
TRBV10-3	.	.	TRBJ2-3	TGTGCCATCAGTGAGACCGCGGACGTGACAGATACGCAGTATTTT	CAISETADVTDTQYF